This T cell receptor beta chain originates from a study of T cells in Graves' hyperthyroidism and ophthalmopathy. In its sample, this clonotype was seen many times. Its antigen is still unknown. The TCR beta CDR3 regions underwent amplification using RNA transcripts as the source. Primed by the HTBI set, a first-round RT-PCR was run on the TCR CDR3. One entry per CDR3 protein results from TCRdb running MiXCR on the multiplex PCR reads. The data hold about 400,000 distinct CDR3 sequences, with 15% observed a single time. The length of the CDR3 is 15 residues. From germline, CDR1 is LGHDT and CDR2 YNNKEL (reference sequence). V lost 4 bases, J lost 5 bases, and 12 bases lay in between. Stability of Graves' hyperthyroidism was defined as absent ophthalmopathy progression within 18 months. Overall study results and limits: The blood repertoire included most of the expanded thyroid clonotypes above 0.001.

The receptor was isolated from a woman aged 25 to 39 with Graves' hyperthyroidism. Sequencing was carried out using blood. V and J are TRBV3-1 and TRBJ1-6; a weak D match, TRBD1 (6 bases). CDR3 region: CASSPSGQNNSPLHF. CDR3 coding DNA: TGTGCCAGCAGCCCCTCGGGACAAAATAATTCACCCCTCCACTTT.